The entry that follows covers one T cell receptor beta chain sequence. Its antigen is as yet unknown. Sequenced by immunoSEQ multiplex PCR; TCRdb stores in-frame clones only, minus some. The sample yields 15,000 to 20,000 clones, roughly 80% seen once. These data originate in a study of T cells in tumors after PD-1 blockade. Overall study: A subset received ongoing vismodegib 150 mg daily alongside anti-PD-1 therapy. Notes on the study in general: Blood contained about 45% of the tumor's TCR clonotypes.

Input was roughly 616 ng to 6,004 ng of genomic DNA from tumor or blood. The germline gives CDR1 MNHNY, CDR2 SVGAGI (reference sequence). Trimming took 6 bases from V and 4 from J, leaving 15 bases between them. The CDR3 loop spans 14 amino acids. The receptor's source is a human donor with advanced basal cell or squamous cell carcinoma (not recorded which). The starting material was PBMCs, obtained after anti-PD-1 therapy. The genes are TRBV6-6 and TRBJ1-2; D may be TRBD1 (6 bases). The CDR3 coding sequence is TGTGCCAGCAGCGTCGAGACACAGGGCTATGGCTACACCTTC. Its protein is CASSVETQGYGYTF.